This record covers a single T cell receptor beta chain. Its antigen is still unknown. The sample is drawn from a study of CD8 T cells in ankylosing spondylitis. With V trimmed by 5 bases and J by 1 base, 6 bases remained unmatched. The V gene's germline CDR1 is SEHNR and CDR2 FQNEAQ (reference sequence). The CDR3 extends over 15 amino acids. Regarding the study as a whole: Characteristic, it appeared, of ankylosing spondylitis blood was a TCR beta motif of roughly eight highly homologous variants.

In TCRdb, the 5' RACE reads were re-called with MiXCR into one record per CDR3 protein. The sample has about 700,000 distinct CDR3 sequences; roughly 20% are singletons. The sequence was collected from a male donor with ankylosing spondylitis. The sequenced sample was blood, either unsorted or a sorted T cell fraction (not recorded which). The chain has TRBV7-9 and TRBJ1-1; 8 nucleotides match TRBD1. In DNA, the CDR3 is TGTGCCAGCAGCCCAGAGACAGGGGCGAACACTGAAGCTTTCTTT. Amino acids: CASSPETGANTEAFF.